A single sample gave rise to the 6 T cell receptor beta chains below, sequenced in a study of shared clonotypes between healthy human individuals. Profiled with immunoSEQ multiplex PCR; TCRdb holds only in-frame clones, not every one. The sample records millions of clones, approximately 92% being singletons. Input material: naive CD4+ T cells sorted from blood. Subset indicated: CD45RA+ positively selected. Source of these receptors: a man aged 18 to 30 in good health.

J is TRBJ1-4 and V is TRBV9; D unclear. V was pared by 7 bases and J by 0 bases, with 10 bases between. The CDR3 covers 14 residues. Germline-derived CDR1 and CDR2 are SGDLS and YYNGEE. The CDR3 loop reads CASALGATNEKLFF. CDR3 DNA: TGTGCCAGCGCCCTCGGGGCAACTAATGAAAAACTGTTTTTT.

The CDR3 region has the DNA TGTGCCAGCAGCTCCCCGGTTCTACCCGGAACTGAAGCTTTCTTT. Amino acid sequence: CASSSPVLPGTEAFF. The V call is TRBV7-2, the J call TRBJ1-1; D gene unclear. V was shortened by 4 bases and J by 5 bases, with 17 bases between the two germline ends. Germline CDR1 is SGHTA and CDR2 is FQGNSA. The CDR3 sequence is 15 residues long.

The rearrangement uses TRBV6-5 and TRBJ2-2, with D maybe TRBD1 (5 bases). Germline CDR1 MNHEY, CDR2 SVGAGI. V lost 4 bases and J lost 5, with 11 bases in between. CDR3 length: 14 amino acids. CDR3 coding DNA: TGTGCCAGCAGTTCCAGGGCTGTAACCGGGGAGCTGTTTTTT. It is translated as CASSSRAVTGELFF.

The CDR3 sequence is CASSLPGGQNTEAFF. The CDR3, as DNA: TGTGCCAGCAGCTTACCGGGGGGGCAAAACACTGAAGCTTTCTTT. This sequence joins TRBV11-2 and TRBJ1-1; D perhaps matches TRBD1 (6 bases). Trimming removed 2 bases at V and 2 bases at J, with 12 bases between. The CDR3 runs to 15 residues. From germline, CDR1 is SGHAT and CDR2 FQNNGV.

This chain joins TRBV2 and TRBJ2-5, with D perhaps TRBD1 or TRBD2 (5 bases each). Germline lookup yields CDR1 SNHLY and CDR2 FYNNEI. The CDR3 covers 13 residues. The V end was cut by 6 bases, the J end by 2 bases, with 10 bases between. The CDR3 region has the DNA TGTGCCAGCAGCGGGGACGGACAAGAGACCCAGTACTTC. It yields the protein CASSGDGQETQYF.

This clone showed up just once. This chain connects TRBV5-6 to TRBJ2-2; TRBD2 might be the D (6 bases). Looked up from germline, CDR1 is SGHDT and CDR2 is YYEEEE. The V end was cut by 5 bases, the J end by 2 bases, with 13 bases between. The CDR3 loop spans 15 amino acids. CDR3 protein: CASRPPGLNTGELFF. The CDR3 DNA reads as TGTGCCAGCAGACCCCCGGGACTCAACACCGGGGAGCTGTTTTTT.